The present T cell receptor (beta chain) was sequenced within a study of OX40 agonist ivuxolimab in advanced cancers. The method was immunoSEQ multiplex PCR; TCRdb's version includes in-frame clones alone and lacks a portion of them. The sample has roughly 30,000 clones; roughly 84% are singletons. This material consisted of CD4+ or CD8+ T cells sorted from blood, taken in a trial of the OX40 agonist ivuxolimab. These receptors were taken from an adult with an advanced solid tumor such as melanoma, head and neck, liver or kidney cancer.

The chain links TRBV7-2 to TRBJ2-5; D tentatively reads TRBD1 or TRBD2 (5 bases each). V lost 2 bases to trimming and J lost 2 bases, with 12 bases between them. This CDR3 region has 15 residues. Germline CDR1 and CDR2: SGHTA and FQGNSA. CDR3 sequence (DNA): TGTGCCAGCAGCTTATTAGGGGACCCTCAAGAGACCCAGTACTTC. Translating it yields CASSLLGDPQETQYF.